The rows below give T cell receptor beta chains drawn from one sample of a study of OX40 agonist ivuxolimab in advanced cancers. Clones were sequenced by immunoSEQ multiplex PCR, and TCRdb holds only the in-frame ones, with some missing. The profile shows tens of thousands of clones, 85% to 90% of them singletons. This sample comprised CD4+ or CD8+ T cells sorted from blood, obtained in a trial of the OX40 agonist ivuxolimab. The receptors here all came from an adult with an advanced solid tumor such as melanoma, head and neck, liver or kidney cancer. CDR3s include the opening cysteine and the closing phenylalanine or tryptophan. D genes are given only for firm matches. For some rows the clone size is stated as once, few or many, or as a class when expanded; others skip it.

D: .
size: .
J: TRBJ2-7
V: TRBV29-1
CDR3: CSVEGEDSSYEQYF
DNA: TGCAGCGTTGAAGGTGAGGACAGCTCCTACGAGCAGTACTTC

D: TRBD1
size: once
J: TRBJ2-3
V: TRBV28
CDR3: CASRGTGVYTQYF
DNA: TGTGCCAGCAGGGGGACAGGGGTATATACGCAGTATTTT

D: .
size: few
J: TRBJ1-2
V: TRBV10-3
CDR3: CAISGQTNYGYTF
DNA: TGTGCCATCAGTGGCCAGACTAACTATGGCTACACCTTC

D: .
size: .
J: TRBJ1-1
V: TRBV15
CDR3: CATSRVRRVSTEAFF
DNA: TGTGCCACCAGCAGAGTCCGGAGGGTGAGCACTGAAGCTTTCTTT

D: .
size: once
J: TRBJ2-7
V: TRBV7-3
CDR3: CASSSNRAEQYF
DNA: TGTGCCAGCAGCTCAAACAGGGCCGAGCAGTACTTC

D: .
size: .
J: TRBJ2-2
V: TRBV7-9
CDR3: CASSPIAGELFF
DNA: TGTGCCAGCAGCCCAATAGCCGGGGAGCTGTTTTTT

D: .
size: .
J: TRBJ2-3
V: TRBV9
CDR3: CASSVQVAGTDTQYF
DNA: TGTGCCAGCAGCGTTCAGGTAGCGGGCACAGATACGCAGTATTTT

D: TRBD2
size: .
J: TRBJ2-5
V: TRBV11-2
CDR3: CASSKPSGLAGGNQETQYF
DNA: TGTGCCAGCAGCAAACCATCGGGACTAGCGGGGGGGAACCAAGAGACCCAGTACTTC

D: TRBD1
size: .
J: TRBJ2-7
V: TRBV2
CDR3: CASIWKDRPYEQYF
DNA: TGTGCCAGCATATGGAAGGACAGGCCCTACGAGCAGTACTTC

D: .
size: .
J: TRBJ1-2
V: TRBV18
CDR3: CASSGAQQGTNYGYTF
DNA: TGTGCCAGCTCCGGGGCCCAACAGGGCACGAACTATGGCTACACCTTC

D: .
size: .
J: TRBJ2-1
V: TRBV5-4
CDR3: CASSFRPNEQFF
DNA: TGTGCCAGCAGCTTTCGGCCCAATGAGCAGTTCTTC

D: TRBD2
size: .
J: TRBJ2-3
V: TRBV11-3
CDR3: CASSLSSGGFGTDTQYF
DNA: TGTGCCAGCAGCCTATCTAGCGGGGGTTTTGGCACAGATACGCAGTATTTT

D: .
size: .
J: TRBJ2-7
V: TRBV28
CDR3: CASSLTVYEQYF
DNA: TGTGCCAGCAGTTTAACGGTCTACGAGCAGTACTTC

D: .
size: .
J: TRBJ2-7
V: TRBV4-1
CDR3: CASSQVAGRQADYEQYF
DNA: TGCGCCAGCAGCCAAGTAGCAGGTCGACAGGCGGACTACGAGCAGTACTTC

D: TRBD2
size: .
J: TRBJ2-7
V: TRBV9
CDR3: CASSVVGTSGLYEQYF
DNA: TGTGCCAGCAGCGTAGTAGGGACTAGCGGACTCTACGAGCAGTACTTC

D: .
size: .
J: TRBJ1-1
V: TRBV28
CDR3: CASSSSEAFF
DNA: TGTGCCAGCAGTTCTAGTGAAGCTTTCTTT

D: .
size: .
J: TRBJ2-2
V: TRBV9
CDR3: CASSPGGTGTGELFF
DNA: TGTGCCAGCAGCCCCGGGGGAACCGGGACCGGGGAGCTGTTTTTT

D: TRBD1
size: .
J: TRBJ1-5
V: TRBV6-5
CDR3: CASSEGTGLQPQHF
DNA: TGTGCCAGCAGTGAAGGGACAGGCCTTCAGCCCCAGCATTTT

D: .
size: .
J: TRBJ2-2
V: TRBV9
CDR3: CASSPQGTGELFF
DNA: TGTGCCAGCTCACCCCAGGGAACCGGGGAGCTGTTTTTT

D: .
size: .
J: TRBJ2-1
V: TRBV11-3
CDR3: CASSFFRSSYNEQFF
DNA: TGTGCCAGCAGCTTTTTCAGGAGCTCCTACAATGAGCAGTTCTTC

D: TRBD1
size: .
J: TRBJ1-3
V: TRBV4-1
CDR3: CASRKDREGVTIYF
DNA: TGCGCCAGCAGGAAAGACAGGGAGGGGGTAACCATATATTTT

D: .
size: .
J: TRBJ2-2
V: TRBV7-9
CDR3: CASPHPRGRGELFF
DNA: TGTGCCAGCCCCCACCCCAGGGGCCGTGGGGAGCTGTTTTTT

D: .
size: .
J: TRBJ2-5
V: TRBV15
CDR3: CATSRVRWETQYF
DNA: TGTGCCACCAGCAGAGTCAGGTGGGAGACCCAGTACTTC

D: .
size: .
J: TRBJ2-7
V: TRBV6-5
CDR3: CASSVTGGPVEQYF
DNA: TGTGCCAGCAGCGTAACCGGGGGGCCGGTGGAGCAGTACTTC

D: TRBD1
size: once
J: TRBJ2-3
V: TRBV10-3
CDR3: CAITQQGATDTQYF
DNA: TGTGCCATCACGCAACAGGGGGCAACAGATACGCAGTATTTT

D: TRBD1
size: .
J: TRBJ2-1
V: TRBV10-2
CDR3: CAIETGVGEQFF
DNA: TGCGCCATCGAGACAGGGGTGGGTGAGCAGTTCTTC

D: .
size: .
J: TRBJ2-5
V: TRBV5-6
CDR3: CASSWGLETQYF
DNA: TGTGCCAGCAGCTGGGGGTTAGAGACCCAGTACTTC

D: .
size: .
J: TRBJ2-5
V: TRBV11-2
CDR3: CASSFAWGRETQYF
DNA: TGTGCCAGCAGCTTTGCTTGGGGGAGAGAGACCCAGTACTTC

D: .
size: once
J: TRBJ2-5
V: TRBV6-5
CDR3: CASSYGPPETQYF
DNA: TGTGCCAGCAGTTATGGCCCGCCAGAGACCCAGTACTTC

D: .
size: .
J: TRBJ1-2
V: TRBV4-1
CDR3: CASSPPGEGLTNYGYTF
DNA: TGCGCCAGCAGCCCCCCCGGGGAGGGGCTTACTAACTATGGCTACACCTTC

D: TRBD2
size: .
J: TRBJ2-1
V: TRBV27
CDR3: CASSLITAGGPLYNEQFF
DNA: TGTGCCAGCAGTTTAATTACGGCGGGAGGGCCCCTTTACAATGAGCAGTTCTTC

D: .
size: .
J: TRBJ2-7
V: TRBV28
CDR3: CASLGRPSYEQYF
DNA: TGTGCCAGCCTCGGCAGACCGTCCTACGAGCAGTACTTC

D: TRBD2
size: .
J: TRBJ2-7
V: TRBV7-6
CDR3: CASTTGGFYEQYF
DNA: TGTGCCAGCACCACCGGGGGGTTCTACGAGCAGTACTTC

D: TRBD2
size: .
J: TRBJ2-7
V: TRBV7-6
CDR3: CASSSSGSSSYEQYF
DNA: TGTGCCAGCAGCTCTAGCGGGTCGAGCTCCTACGAGCAGTACTTC

D: .
size: once
J: TRBJ2-1
V: TRBV7-8
CDR3: CASSLSGGHNEQFF
DNA: TGTGCCAGCAGCTTAAGTGGGGGTCACAATGAGCAGTTCTTC

D: TRBD1
size: .
J: TRBJ2-7
V: TRBV4-2
CDR3: CASSQDRGQAEQYF
DNA: TGTGCCAGCAGCCAAGACAGGGGGCAGGCCGAGCAGTACTTC

D: .
size: once
J: TRBJ2-7
V: TRBV7-9
CDR3: CASSLVQGRYEQYF
DNA: TGTGCCAGCAGCTTAGTTCAGGGCCGCTACGAGCAGTACTTC

D: .
size: .
J: TRBJ2-3
V: TRBV27
CDR3: CASSLGTRSDTQYF
DNA: TGTGCCAGCAGTTTGGGGACCCGCTCCGATACGCAGTATTTT

D: .
size: .
J: TRBJ2-1
V: TRBV18
CDR3: CASSPIRFSYNEQFF
DNA: TGTGCCAGCTCACCGATAAGGTTCTCCTACAATGAGCAGTTCTTC

D: TRBD2
size: .
J: TRBJ2-1
V: TRBV11-2
CDR3: CASSRFSSGGGKGNEQFF
DNA: TGTGCCAGCAGCCGATTTTCCAGTGGCGGGGGAAAGGGCAATGAGCAGTTCTTC

D: .
size: .
J: TRBJ1-4
V: TRBV15
CDR3: CATSAVGETNEKLFF
DNA: TGTGCCACCAGCGCTGTCGGCGAAACTAATGAAAAACTGTTTTTT

D: TRBD1
size: .
J: TRBJ1-5
V: TRBV15
CDR3: CATSFGQVRNQPQHF
DNA: TGTGCCACCAGTTTCGGACAGGTGCGCAATCAGCCCCAGCATTTT